This TCR beta chain emerged from a study of beta chain features in type 1 diabetes. As every portion of the isolated RNA was reverse transcribed, the sequencing read expressed TCRB transcripts. Samples of naive, central memory and regulatory T cells yielded a mean of about 3.7 million reads. The data were produced by immunoSEQ multiplex PCR, yet TCRdb's version contains in-frame clones alone and is incomplete. The sample yields 330,000 or so clones, 12% to 15% seen once. CDR1 is SGHTA, CDR2 FQGTGA, per germline. V was clipped by 5 bases and J by 0 bases, with 8 bases between them. The CDR3 spans 15 residues. This clone was seen only a few times. Its target is not known. Study outcomes and limitations: Type 1 diabetes patients had TCRB CDR3s that were shorter (moderately but significantly so) in all four CD4+ subsets. Compared with healthy donors, patients appeared to share more similar naive, central memory and regulatory TCRB repertoires. The study left unresolved whether HLA type influences TCRB rearrangement.

The genes are TRBV7-3 and TRBJ2-6; maybe TRBD1 (5 bases). The sequence was collected from a man aged 25 to 40 in good health. What was sequenced was central memory CD4+ T cells from blood. The CDR3 sequence: CASSQGRSGANVLTF. The CDR3 nucleotides are TGTGCCAGCAGCCAGGGCCGCTCTGGGGCCAACGTCCTGACTTTC.